This T cell receptor (beta chain) appears in the sequencing data of a study of OX40 agonist ivuxolimab in advanced cancers. Whole-study findings and limits: Undetermined was the antigen specificity of the expanded peripheral T cells. Dosing at 0.1 to 3.0 mg/kg was accompanied by clonal expansion of CD4+ and CD8+ blood T cells by week 6.

Worth noting for this clone: Its specificity is unknown.

Clones were sequenced by immunoSEQ multiplex PCR, and TCRdb holds only the in-frame ones, with some missing. The data contain around 74,000 clones, 70% to 90% of them seen just once; the ten biggest clones take up 5% to 7%. There are 13 residues in the CDR3. Germline CDR1 MRHNA, CDR2 SNTAGT. V shed 4 bases, J shed 4 bases, and the junction held 2 bases outside the gene matches. The clonotype originates from an adult with an advanced solid tumor such as melanoma, head and neck, liver or kidney cancer. J is TRBJ1-2 and V is TRBV6-4, with 8 bases identical to TRBD1. Specimen: CD4+ or CD8+ T cells sorted from blood, collected in a trial of the OX40 agonist ivuxolimab. In nucleotides, the CDR3 is TGTGCCAGCAGTGTTGGACAGGGCTATGGCTACACCTTC. Translation: CASSVGQGYGYTF.